The 18 T cell receptor beta chains below were found in one sample sequenced in a study of T cell repertoires in cytomegalovirus infection. Via MiXCR, TCRdb re-called the reads, giving one row per CDR3 protein. The data contain 450,000 to 650,000 distinct CDR3 sequences, about 25% of them singletons. Material: PBMCs. All receptors derive from a human donor in good health (CMV status not recorded). Some clones in this sample may be carry-over from other donors' samples.

The sample holds many counts of this clonotype. The chain employs TRBV7-8 and TRBJ2-2, with D perhaps assigned TRBD1 or TRBD2 (5 bases each). Germline values: CDR1 SGHVS, CDR2 FQNEAQ. CDR3 size: 16 residues. V gave up 1 base and J gave up 7 bases, with 16 bases separating them. This CDR3 is CASSLVGTGNVGELFF. In nucleotides, the CDR3 is TGTGCCAGCAGCTTAGTTGGGACGGGCAACGTCGGGGAGCTGTTTTTT.

This clonotype came up a few times. The rearrangement uses TRBV4-3 and TRBJ2-7; a weak D match, TRBD2 (6 bases). Germline V gene data show CDR1 as LGHNA and CDR2 as YSLEER. The CDR3 covers 16 residues. The V and J ends lost 0 bases and 3 bases respectively, with 15 bases between them. In nucleotides, the CDR3 is TGCGCCAGCAGCCAAGATAAGTCCGGGGGACTCTACGAGCAGTACTTC. It translates to CASSQDKSGGLYEQYF.

This clonotype has ten or more counts. The chain links TRBV12-3 or TRBV12-4 to TRBJ2-1, with 11 bases lining up with TRBD2. With V trimmed by 1 base and J by 0 bases, 2 bases remained unmatched. This CDR3 has 17 amino acids. CDR3 in DNA: TGTGCCAGCAGTTTAGAGCTAGCGGGAGGCTCCTACAATGAGCAGTTCTTC. Its translation: CASSLELAGGSYNEQFF.

This sequence joins TRBV7-2 and TRBJ2-1; D is perhaps TRBD1 (6 bases). The CDR3 extends over 15 amino acids. Germline V gene data show CDR1 as SGHTA and CDR2 as FQGNSA. Between the trimmed V and J ends, which lost 6 bases and 3 bases, there was a span of 15 bases. Written as DNA, the CDR3 is TGTGCCAGCAGAGGTCCGGGACACCTCTACAATGAGCAGTTCTTC. Protein product: CASRGPGHLYNEQFF.

The chain is built from TRBV27 and TRBJ2-2, with 8 bases fitting TRBD2. This CDR3 has 17 amino acids. With 2 bases clipped from V and 5 bases from J, the junction kept 10 bases outside the gene matches. Germline CDR1 and CDR2: MNHEY and SMNVEV (reference sequence). The CDR3 is CASSLEGAGVRTGELFF. The CDR3 DNA follows: TGTGCCAGCAGTTTAGAAGGAGCGGGAGTTAGGACCGGGGAGCTGTTTTTT.

The J gene is TRBJ2-3, the V gene TRBV2, with D possibly called TRBD1 or TRBD2 (6 bases each). Germline CDR1 and CDR2: SNHLY and FYNNEI. V was clipped by 6 bases and J by 1 base, with 17 bases between them. This CDR3 has 16 residues. DNA for the CDR3: TGTGCCAGCAGACCTATAGCGGCAGGGGGCACAGATACGCAGTATTTT. This sequence encodes CASRPIAAGGTDTQYF. The entire variable domain, with the rest obtained from reference TRBV2 and TRBJ2-3, is as follows: EPEVTQTPSHQVTQMGQEVILRCVPISNHLYFYWYRQILGQKVEFLVSFYNNEISEKSEIFDDQFSVERPDGSNFTLKIRSTKLEDSAMYFCASRPIAAGGTDTQYFGPGTRLTVL.

The chain uses TRBV27 and TRBJ1-6; no definite D call. The V gene's germline CDR1 is MNHEY and CDR2 SMNVEV (reference sequence). V lost 8 bases, J lost 9 bases, and 17 bases lay in between. The CDR3 spans 14 residues. In nucleotides, the CDR3 is TGTGCCAGCGGTGGCCCGGGGAGCTTTTCACCCCTCCACTTT. This codes for CASGGPGSFSPLHF.

The genes are TRBV28 and TRBJ2-2; D is ambiguous. V was pared by 3 bases and J by 6 bases, with 8 bases between. CDR1 MDHEN and CDR2 SYDVKM come from the germline V gene. CDR3 length equals 13 residues. CDR3 loop: CASSLAVPGELFF. The CDR3 DNA reads as TGTGCCAGCAGTTTGGCGGTACCCGGGGAGCTGTTTTTT.

In this sample, this clonotype turned up a few times. V usage is TRBV27 and J usage is TRBJ2-4; the match to TRBD1 covers 7 bases. CDR1 is MNHEY and CDR2 is SMNVEV in the germline V gene (reference sequence). After removal of 4 bases from V and 6 bases from J, the junction contained 6 bases not matched to a gene. The CDR3 is 14 residues long. The CDR3 nucleotides are TGTGCCAGCAGTTCCATGGCAGGGGGAAACATTCAGTACTTC. As protein: CASSSMAGGNIQYF.

The V and J genes are TRBV6-2 or TRBV6-3 and TRBJ2-1; TRBD2 agrees at 9 bases. The CDR3 sequence is 15 residues long. V lost 7 bases, J lost 3 bases, and 7 bases stayed unmatched. Germline CDR1 MNHEY, CDR2 SVGEGT. The CDR3 region has the DNA TGTGCCAGCAACTCCCTAGCGGGGAACTACAATGAGCAGTTCTTC. Its translation: CASNSLAGNYNEQFF.

The table lists this clonotype with many counts. The rearrangement links TRBV10-3 to TRBJ2-1; 13 bases match TRBD2. Germline V gene sequence: CDR1 ENHRY, CDR2 SYGVKD. The CDR3 runs to 17 residues. Unmatched junction bases numbered 4, after V lost 3 bases and J lost 2 bases. The CDR3 region has the DNA TGTGCCATCAGTGATAGGACTAGCGGGGGCCCCTACAATGAGCAGTTCTTC. Its protein product is CAISDRTSGGPYNEQFF.

The rearrangement uses TRBV7-8 and TRBJ2-7; 7 bases are shared with TRBD2. V gave up 3 bases and J gave up 6 bases; unmatched junction bases: 11. CDR3 length: 15 amino acids. Germline V gene sequence: CDR1 SGHVS, CDR2 FQNEAQ. CDR3 nucleotides: TGTGCCAGCAGCTTTGGGGCGGGAGCCCGGGGCGAGCAGTACTTC. Translation: CASSFGAGARGEQYF. Combining the CDR3 with reference TRBV7-8 and TRBJ2-7 gives the whole variable domain GAGVSQSPRYKVAKRGQDVALRCDPISGHVSLFWYQQALGQGPEFLTYFQNEAQLDKSGLPSDRFFAERPEGSVSTLKIQRTQQEDSAVYLCASSFGAGARGEQYFGPGTRLTVT.

The rearrangement joins TRBV7-3 to TRBJ2-3; D gene uncertain. V was pared by 3 bases and J by 6 bases, with 10 bases between. Germline loops: CDR1 SGHTA, CDR2 FQGTGA. The CDR3 sequence is 13 residues long. CDR3 DNA sequence: TGTGCCAGCAGCTTCGACCCCACGGATACGCAGTATTTT. It translates to CASSFDPTDTQYF.

This clonotype was observed a few times. CDR3 in DNA: TGTGCCAGCAGCTTAGTCCAGGGGCAGGGATTATCCGGGGAGCTGTTTTTT. Its translation is CASSLVQGQGLSGELFF. The rearrangement uses TRBV11-2 and TRBJ2-2, with D possibly matching TRBD1 (6 bases). This CDR3 is 17 amino acids long. Germline V lookup: CDR1 SGHAT, CDR2 FQNNGV. With 1 base removed from V and 6 bases from J, the gap between germline ends came to 18 bases.

This chain connects TRBV5-1 to TRBJ2-7; possibly TRBD1 for D (5 bases). CDR1 and CDR2 (germline): SGHRS, YFSETQ. The CDR3 has 14 amino acids. Trimming cost V 2 bases and J 0 bases, with 9 bases left between them. The CDR3 nucleotides are TGCGCCAGCAGCTTCGACAGTGTCTCCTACGAGCAGTACTTC. Translating gives CASSFDSVSYEQYF.

This clonotype was counted a few times. This chain uses TRBV15 with TRBJ1-5; 8 bases agree with TRBD1. V was clipped by 0 bases and J by 6 bases; unmatched bases: 4. This CDR3 has 15 amino acids. The germline gives CDR1 LNHNV, CDR2 YYDKDF (reference sequence). CDR3 coding DNA: TGTGCCACCAGCAGAGATTTCCAGGGGGCTCAGCCCCAGCATTTT. Its translation: CATSRDFQGAQPQHF.

Many counts were recorded for this clonotype. The chain links TRBV28 to TRBJ2-3; TRBD2 matches 12 bases. The CDR3 has 17 amino acids. Unmatched junction bases numbered 12, after V lost 7 bases and J lost 4 bases. Germline CDR1 reads MDHEN; CDR2 reads SYDVKM. The CDR3 protein is CASTLGLAGGSADTQYF. CDR3 sequence (DNA): TGTGCCAGCACCTTAGGTCTAGCGGGGGGGTCCGCAGATACGCAGTATTTT.

This clonotype was detected ten times or more. The chain combines TRBV7-2 with TRBJ1-4; D is perhaps TRBD1 (5 bases). The germline CDR1 and CDR2 sequences are SGHTA and FQGNSA. V lost 5 bases to trimming and J lost 8 bases, with 15 bases between them. This CDR3 is built from 14 residues. The CDR3, as DNA: TGTGCCAGCAGCGTTTTGGGGCTCAGAGAAAAACTGTTTTTT. Amino acid sequence: CASSVLGLREKLFF.